Following are 6 T cell receptor beta chains from one sample sequenced in a study of cytomegalovirus exposure and HLA in healthy donors. The PCR employed 60 Vbeta primers together with 13 Jbeta primers. TCRdb's table, derived via immunoSEQ multiplex PCR, lists solely in-frame clones and lacks some. The sample table sets out approximately 120,000 clones. The sequenced sample was PBMCs. Receptors originate from a woman in her sixties or seventies in good health and CMV-seronegative.

The rearrangement joins TRBV5-1 to TRBJ2-2, with unresolved D. Per the germline V gene, CDR1 is SGHRS and CDR2 is YFSETQ. The germline V and J ends were trimmed by 1 base and 6 bases, with 10 bases remaining between them. The CDR3 has 14 residues. This CDR3 reads CASSLRRWPGELFF. CDR3 coding DNA: TGCGCCAGCAGCTTGCGGAGATGGCCCGGGGAGCTGTTTTTT.

This sequence joins TRBV7-2 and TRBJ1-2; D gene ambiguous. V was trimmed by 1 base and J by 4 bases, leaving 10 bases between them. Germline loops: CDR1 SGHTA, CDR2 FQGNSA. This CDR3 is built from 14 residues. CDR3 protein: CASSLGYSPYGYTF. CDR3 nucleotide sequence: TGTGCCAGCAGCTTAGGATACAGTCCCTATGGCTACACCTTC.

The J gene is TRBJ2-5, the V gene TRBV27; 8 bases are a match to TRBD1. Germline assignment: CDR1 MNHEY and CDR2 SMNVEV (reference sequence). This CDR3 is built from 15 residues. The trim removed 9 bases at V and 6 bases at J, leaving 15 bases unmatched. CDR3 sequence reads: CASSSGQGTAKTQYF. CDR3 sequence (DNA): TGTGCCAGTTCGTCTGGACAGGGAACGGCTAAGACCCAGTACTTC.

The CDR3 sequence: CASSLKRENQPQHF. DNA for the CDR3: TGTGCCAGCAGCTTAAAGCGGGAGAATCAGCCCCAGCATTTT. The chain combines TRBV27 with TRBJ1-5; D uncertain. Per germline, CDR1 MNHEY and CDR2 SMNVEV (reference sequence). The CDR3 contains 14 residues. V was clipped by 6 bases and J by 4 bases, with 13 bases between them.

The CDR3 coding sequence is TGCGCCAGCAGTCTGCTCCGGACAGGCGGAGTAGGTGAAGCTTTCTTT. It codes for CASSLLRTGGVGEAFF. The chain combines TRBV10-2 with TRBJ1-1, with 7 bases fitting TRBD1. Germline trimming cut 5 bases from V and 7 bases from J; bases unmatched to any gene: 16. The length of the CDR3 is 16 residues. CDR1 and CDR2 from the germline V gene are WSHSY and SAAADI.

This rearrangement joins TRBV6-5 to TRBJ1-2; TRBD1 agrees at 11 bases. The V and J ends lost 5 bases and 4 bases, in that order; junction bases with no gene match: 3. CDR3 size: 14 residues. Germline CDR1 MNHEY, CDR2 SVGAGI. CDR3 sequence: CASSPGQGGYGYTF. DNA for the CDR3: TGTGCCAGCAGTCCGGGACAGGGGGGCTATGGCTACACCTTC.